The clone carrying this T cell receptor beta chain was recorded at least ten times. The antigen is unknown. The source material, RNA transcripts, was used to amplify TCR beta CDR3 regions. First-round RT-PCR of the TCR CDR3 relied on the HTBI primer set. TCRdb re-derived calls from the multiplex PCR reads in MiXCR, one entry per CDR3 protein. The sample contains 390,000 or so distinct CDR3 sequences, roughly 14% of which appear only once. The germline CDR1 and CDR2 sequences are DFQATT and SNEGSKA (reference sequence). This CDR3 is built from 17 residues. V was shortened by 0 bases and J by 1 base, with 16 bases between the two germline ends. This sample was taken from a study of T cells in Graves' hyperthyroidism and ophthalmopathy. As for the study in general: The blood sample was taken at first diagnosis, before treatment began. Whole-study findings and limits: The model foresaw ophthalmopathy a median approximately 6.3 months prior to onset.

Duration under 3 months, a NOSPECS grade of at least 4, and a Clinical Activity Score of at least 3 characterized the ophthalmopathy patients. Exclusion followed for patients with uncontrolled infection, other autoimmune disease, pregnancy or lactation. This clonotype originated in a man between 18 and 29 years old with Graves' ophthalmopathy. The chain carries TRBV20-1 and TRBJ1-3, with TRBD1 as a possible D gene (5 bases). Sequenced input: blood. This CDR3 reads CSARDRRGSWSGNTIYF. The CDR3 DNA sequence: TGCAGTGCTAGAGATCGGCGGGGGAGTTGGTCTGGAAACACCATATATTTT.